Presented here are 10 T cell receptor beta chains from one specimen sequenced in a study of radiotherapy plus CTLA-4 blockade in lung cancer. Assay used: immunoSEQ multiplex PCR; TCRdb lists only in-frame clones, some missing. Of 85,000 to 90,000 clones detected, around 90% appear once; the ten largest clones hold roughly 17%. Sequenced material: peripheral blood, taken from a patient treated with radiotherapy plus ipilimumab. These receptors all stem from a human donor with non-small cell lung cancer that progressed on radiotherapy plus ipilimumab.

The chain recombines TRBV30 with TRBJ1-2, with D maybe TRBD1 (5 bases). This CDR3 contains 13 residues. CDR1 and CDR2 from the germline V gene are GTSNPN and SVGIG (reference sequence). The ends were cut back, 2 bases at V and 0 bases at J, with 7 bases in the middle. The CDR3 coding sequence is TGTGCCTGGAGTAGACAGACTAACTATGGCTACACCTTC. It is translated as CAWSRQTNYGYTF. Full variable domain (rest looked up from reference TRBV30 and TRBJ1-2): SQTIHQWPATLVQPVGSPLSLECTVEGTSNPNLYWYRQAAGRGLQLLFYSVGIGQISSEVPQNLSASRPQDRQFILSSKKLLLSDSGFYLCAWSRQTNYGYTFGSGTRLTVV.

The chain recombines TRBV28 with TRBJ2-1; tentatively, D is TRBD2 (5 bases). CDR1 is MDHEN and CDR2 is SYDVKM in the germline V gene. The CDR3 has 16 amino acids. Trimming removed 2 bases from V and 2 bases from J, with 13 bases in between. CDR3 protein: CASSLTLRLTYNEQFF. In DNA form, the CDR3 reads TGTGCCAGCAGTTTAACCCTCCGACTAACCTACAATGAGCAGTTCTTC. The full variable domain, rest sourced from reference TRBV28 and TRBJ2-1, is DVKVTQSSRYLVKRTGEKVFLECVQDMDHENMFWYRQDPGLGLRLIYFSYDVKMKEKGDIPEGYSVSREKKERFSLILESASTNQTSMYLCASSLTLRLTYNEQFFGPGTRLTVL.

This sequence joins TRBV19 and TRBJ2-6; 9 bases line up with TRBD1. CDR1 and CDR2 from the germline V gene are LNHDA and SQIVND (reference sequence). V dropped 6 bases and J dropped 3; count of bases not matched to a gene: 9. The CDR3 has 17 amino acids. The DNA of the CDR3 is TGTGCCAGTAGGAGGGGGGACAGGGTTGGTGGGGCCAACGTCCTGACTTTC. Translated: CASRRGDRVGGANVLTF.

CDR3 in DNA: TGTGCCAGCTCCCCGGGGATGGGCGAGCAGTACTTC. This encodes CASSPGMGEQYF. The chain combines TRBV18 with TRBJ2-7; tentative D call: TRBD2 (5 bases). Germline V gene data show CDR1 as KGHSH and CDR2 as LQKENI. The CDR3 contains 12 residues. V gave up 6 bases and J gave up 6 bases, with 12 bases separating them.

J is TRBJ1-4 and V is TRBV2; 9 bases align to TRBD1. The CDR3 contains 15 residues. Germline CDR1 reads SNHLY; CDR2 reads FYNNEI. V lost 7 bases and J lost 8; bases outside the gene matches: 11. CDR3 region: CASTPGGTGREKLFF. DNA for the CDR3: TGTGCCAGCACCCCCGGGGGGACAGGGAGGGAAAAACTGTTTTTT. Full variable domain (remainder filled in from reference TRBV2 and TRBJ1-4): EPEVTQTPSHQVTQMGQEVILRCVPISNHLYFYWYRQILGQKVEFLVSFYNNEISEKSEIFDDQFSVERPDGSNFTLKIRSTKLEDSAMYFCASTPGGTGREKLFFGSGTQLSVL.

This clone occurred once. V usage is TRBV27 and J usage is TRBJ1-1; D not certain. The CDR3 totals 13 residues. Germline V gene sequence: CDR1 MNHEY, CDR2 SMNVEV (reference sequence). V was pared by 7 bases and J by 1 base, with 10 bases between. CDR3 protein: CASTLRPNTEAFF. CDR3 nucleotides: TGTGCCAGCACCCTTAGACCGAACACTGAAGCTTTCTTT.

The chain couples TRBV30 to TRBJ1-2, with D hard to call. The CDR3 has 14 residues. The germline V gene has CDR1 GTSNPN and CDR2 SVGIG (reference sequence). Trimming cost V 1 base and J 3 bases, with 12 bases left between them. This CDR3 reads CAWSAGGGHYGYTF. The CDR3 coding sequence is TGTGCCTGGAGTGCTGGCGGTGGGCACTATGGCTACACCTTC.

This chain connects TRBV4-1 to TRBJ1-3, with a tentative D call TRBD1 (5 bases). The CDR3 consists of 15 residues. V lost 2 bases, J lost 6 bases, and 14 bases lay in between. The germline CDR1 and CDR2 sequences are MGHRA and YSYEKL. The chain's CDR3 is CASSQQPRDLNTIYF. Here the CDR3 DNA reads TGCGCCAGCAGCCAACAACCCAGGGATTTAAACACCATATATTTT.

The chain couples TRBV30 to TRBJ1-3; 11 nucleotides agree with TRBD1. The CDR3 sequence is 17 residues long. Germline V lookup: CDR1 GTSNPN, CDR2 SVGIG (reference sequence). V shed 3 bases and J 2 bases; nucleotides not matched to a gene: 9. CDR3 DNA sequence: TGTGCCTGGAGCGCCCTGGGACAGGGGGTAGCTGGAAACACCATATATTTT. The encoded protein is CAWSALGQGVAGNTIYF.

V is TRBV5-3 and J is TRBJ1-6; D is perhaps TRBD1 (5 bases). TRBV5-3 is an open reading frame whose function is uncertain. V lost 5 bases, J lost 5 bases, and 20 bases lay in between. The CDR3 has 17 amino acids. CDR3 DNA sequence: TGTGCCAGAAGAAACAAATTCTCGGGACGGGATAATTCACCCCTCCACTTT. Translated, it gives CARRNKFSGRDNSPLHF.